This entry is about one T cell receptor beta chain. Germline CDR1 MNHEY, CDR2 SVGAGI. V gave up 6 bases and J gave up 13 bases, with 16 bases separating them. The CDR3 contains 11 residues. This entry comes from a study of cytomegalovirus exposure and HLA in healthy donors. The PCR was carried out with 60 Vbeta primers and 13 Jbeta primers. The method was immunoSEQ multiplex PCR; TCRdb's version includes in-frame clones alone and lacks a portion of them. Here the sample table reports tens of thousands of clones. This receptor was taken from a woman between 55 and 75 years old in good health and CMV-seronegative. Sequencing was carried out using PBMCs. The genes are TRBV6-5 and TRBJ2-7; TRBD1 is a possible D gene (6 bases). The CDR3 is CASSQGQWLYF. CDR3 nucleotides: TGTGCCAGCAGCCAGGGACAATGGCTTTACTTC.